These T cell receptor beta chains were read from a single sample in a study of cytomegalovirus exposure and HLA in healthy donors. Profiled with immunoSEQ multiplex PCR; TCRdb holds only in-frame clones, not every one. The sample gives 50,000 to 75,000 clones, over 70% of which show up once; approximately 3.9% is in the top ten. Sample: PBMCs. The receptors were sampled from a woman in her thirties or forties in good health and CMV-seronegative. CDR3s include the opening cysteine and the closing phenylalanine or tryptophan. Fields, in order: J gene, V gene, clone size, D gene, CDR3 DNA, CDR3 protein. D genes are given only for firm matches. Clone size is shown for a subset of rows, as once, few, many or a class of expanded clone.

J: TRBJ2-7
V: TRBV7-8
size: -
D: TRBD2
DNA: TGTGCCAGCAGCCTGACCCGACTAGCGGGCTACGAGCAGTACTTC
CDR3: CASSLTRLAGYEQYF

J: TRBJ2-3
V: TRBV7-9
size: once
D: -
DNA: TGTGCCAGCAGCTTAGGACAGAGCACAGATACGCAGTATTTT
CDR3: CASSLGQSTDTQYF

J: TRBJ2-5
V: TRBV4-2
size: -
D: -
DNA: TGTGCCAGCAGCCACCGGGCCGGTCAAGGGGAAGAGACCCAGTACTTC
CDR3: CASSHRAGQGEETQYF

J: TRBJ2-1
V: TRBV7-6
size: once
D: TRBD2
DNA: TGTGCCAGCAGCTCAGGACTAGCGGGTTCCAATGAGCAGTTCTTC
CDR3: CASSSGLAGSNEQFF

J: TRBJ2-1
V: TRBV5-1
size: -
D: -
DNA: TGCGCCAGCAGCCCCGGACTATACCATGAGCAGTTCTTC
CDR3: CASSPGLYHEQFF

J: TRBJ2-7
V: TRBV9
size: -
D: -
DNA: TGTGCCAGCAGCGTAGGAACAGGAATTTCCTACGAGCAGTACTTC
CDR3: CASSVGTGISYEQYF

J: TRBJ1-4
V: TRBV18
size: few
D: -
DNA: TGTGCCAGCTCACCAGAGGCAGGGAATGAAAAACTGTTTTTT
CDR3: CASSPEAGNEKLFF

J: TRBJ1-4
V: TRBV30
size: -
D: -
DNA: TGTGCCTGGAGGGGGCAGGTTAATGAAAAACTGTTTTTT
CDR3: CAWRGQVNEKLFF

J: TRBJ2-3
V: TRBV5-1
size: -
D: TRBD1
DNA: TGCGCCAGCAGCCTGGCGTTGACAGGGCGCACAGATACGCAGTATTTT
CDR3: CASSLALTGRTDTQYF

J: TRBJ1-4
V: TRBV27
size: -
D: -
DNA: TGTGCCAGCGGACCGAACTACAGGGCTCATGAAAAACTGTTTTTT
CDR3: CASGPNYRAHEKLFF

J: TRBJ2-3
V: TRBV5-1
size: -
D: TRBD1
DNA: TGCGCCAGCAGCCACGGACAGGGCGACACAGATACGCAGTATTTT
CDR3: CASSHGQGDTDTQYF

J: TRBJ2-2
V: TRBV5-4
size: once
D: TRBD1
DNA: TGTGCCAGCAGCTTGGTCCCTGGCAGGGGGTCGGCCACCGGGGAGCTGTTTTTT
CDR3: CASSLVPGRGSATGELFF

J: TRBJ2-7
V: TRBV7-3
size: -
D: -
DNA: TGTGCCAGCAGCTTAACGGGTACAGGGATGACCTACGAGCAGTACTTC
CDR3: CASSLTGTGMTYEQYF

J: TRBJ2-7
V: TRBV7-6
size: -
D: -
DNA: TGTGCCAGCAGCTTAGAAACGGGACTCAGCTACGAGCAGTACTTC
CDR3: CASSLETGLSYEQYF